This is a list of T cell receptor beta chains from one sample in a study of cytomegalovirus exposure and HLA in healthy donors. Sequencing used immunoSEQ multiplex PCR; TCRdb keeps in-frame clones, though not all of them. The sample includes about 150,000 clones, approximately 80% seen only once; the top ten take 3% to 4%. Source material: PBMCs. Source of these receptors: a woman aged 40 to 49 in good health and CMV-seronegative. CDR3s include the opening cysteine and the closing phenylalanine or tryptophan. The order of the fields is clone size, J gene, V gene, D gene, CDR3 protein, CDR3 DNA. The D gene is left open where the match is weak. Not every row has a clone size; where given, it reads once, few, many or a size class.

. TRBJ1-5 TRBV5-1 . CASSLSGELGPQHF TGCGCCAGCAGCCTATCTGGAGAATTAGGGCCCCAGCATTTT
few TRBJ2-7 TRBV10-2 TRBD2 CASSDASGRYEQYF TGCGCCAGCAGTGATGCTAGCGGGAGGTACGAGCAGTACTTC
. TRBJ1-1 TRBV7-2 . CASRTDMNTEAFF TGTGCCAGCAGGACAGACATGAACACTGAAGCTTTCTTT
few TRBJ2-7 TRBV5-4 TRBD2 CASSLEREYEQYF TGTGCCAGCAGCTTGGAGCGGGAGTACGAGCAGTACTTC
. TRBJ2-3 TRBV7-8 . CASSSTVLGSTDTQYF TGTGCCAGCAGCTCGACAGTTTTGGGTAGCACAGATACGCAGTATTTT
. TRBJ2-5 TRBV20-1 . CSAIRETQYF TGCAGTGCTATTCGAGAGACCCAGTACTTC
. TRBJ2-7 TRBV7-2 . CASSFRLEDEQYF TGTGCCAGCAGCTTTAGGCTAGAGGACGAGCAGTACTTC
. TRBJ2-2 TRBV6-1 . CATSLGATNTGELFF TGTGCCACCTCCTTGGGCGCTACGAACACCGGGGAGCTGTTTTTT
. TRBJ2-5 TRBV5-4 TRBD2 CASSLAGVRETQYF TGTGCCAGCAGCTTAGCGGGAGTTCGGGAGACCCAGTACTTC
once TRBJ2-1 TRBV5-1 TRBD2 CASSSDPTGTSGRDEQFF TGCGCCAGCAGCTCGGACCCAACCGGGACTAGCGGGAGGGATGAGCAGTTCTTC
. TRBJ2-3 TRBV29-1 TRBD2 CSARGRSGKSIDTQYF TGCAGCGCCCGCGGTCGTAGCGGGAAGAGCATAGATACGCAGTATTTT
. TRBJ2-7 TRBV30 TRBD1 CAWRTGVYEQYF TGTGCCTGGAGGACAGGGGTCTACGAGCAGTACTTC
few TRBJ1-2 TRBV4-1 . CASSQDGGGYTF TGCGCCAGCAGCCAAGATGGAGGGGGCTACACCTTC
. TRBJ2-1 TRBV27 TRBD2 CASRSGGDHNEQFF TGTGCCAGCCGGAGCGGGGGGGATCACAATGAGCAGTTCTTC
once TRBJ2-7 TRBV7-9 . CASSLGGEYEQYF TGTGCCAGCAGCTTAGGGGGGGAGTACGAGCAGTACTTC
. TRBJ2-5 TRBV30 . CAWSPVQETQYF TGTGCCTGGAGCCCCGTTCAAGAGACCCAGTACTTC
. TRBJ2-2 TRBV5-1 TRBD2 CASSPRTSLNTGELFF TGCGCCAGCAGCCCAAGGACTAGCCTTAACACCGGGGAGCTGTTTTTT
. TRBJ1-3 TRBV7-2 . CASSLTSSGNTIYF TGTGCCAGCAGCTTAACAAGCTCTGGAAACACCATATATTTT
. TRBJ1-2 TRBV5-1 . CASSLGNTPNYGYTF TGCGCCAGCAGCTTGGGCAATACACCTAACTATGGCTACACCTTC
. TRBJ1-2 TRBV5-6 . CASRPRGGYYGYTF TGTGCCAGCAGACCCCGGGGGGGTTACTATGGCTACACCTTC
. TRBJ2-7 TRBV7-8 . CASSFADGNEQYF TGTGCCAGCAGCTTTGCGGACGGGAACGAGCAGTACTTC
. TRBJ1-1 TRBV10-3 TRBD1 CANGQGAEAFF TGTGCCAACGGACAGGGAGCTGAAGCTTTCTTT